The subject of this entry is one TCR beta chain. Trimming removed 6 bases at V and 5 bases at J, with 19 bases between. The CDR3 contains 16 residues. The V gene's germline CDR1 is KGHSH and CDR2 LQKENI. The data are from a study of T cell responses to AZD1222 COVID-19 vaccine. Sequencing was performed with immunoSEQ multiplex PCR; in TCRdb, only in-frame clones are kept and a portion is missing. The table records roughly 130,000 clones, approximately 85% of them present only once. The clonotype was recovered from an adult in good health. This material consisted of peripheral blood, taken on day 0 of AZD1222 vaccination. This chain uses TRBV18 with TRBJ1-4; no clear D gene. The chain's CDR3 is CASSSVRASPNEKLFF. The DNA of the CDR3 is TGTGCCAGCTCGTCGGTCCGGGCCTCCCCGAATGAAAAACTGTTTTTT.